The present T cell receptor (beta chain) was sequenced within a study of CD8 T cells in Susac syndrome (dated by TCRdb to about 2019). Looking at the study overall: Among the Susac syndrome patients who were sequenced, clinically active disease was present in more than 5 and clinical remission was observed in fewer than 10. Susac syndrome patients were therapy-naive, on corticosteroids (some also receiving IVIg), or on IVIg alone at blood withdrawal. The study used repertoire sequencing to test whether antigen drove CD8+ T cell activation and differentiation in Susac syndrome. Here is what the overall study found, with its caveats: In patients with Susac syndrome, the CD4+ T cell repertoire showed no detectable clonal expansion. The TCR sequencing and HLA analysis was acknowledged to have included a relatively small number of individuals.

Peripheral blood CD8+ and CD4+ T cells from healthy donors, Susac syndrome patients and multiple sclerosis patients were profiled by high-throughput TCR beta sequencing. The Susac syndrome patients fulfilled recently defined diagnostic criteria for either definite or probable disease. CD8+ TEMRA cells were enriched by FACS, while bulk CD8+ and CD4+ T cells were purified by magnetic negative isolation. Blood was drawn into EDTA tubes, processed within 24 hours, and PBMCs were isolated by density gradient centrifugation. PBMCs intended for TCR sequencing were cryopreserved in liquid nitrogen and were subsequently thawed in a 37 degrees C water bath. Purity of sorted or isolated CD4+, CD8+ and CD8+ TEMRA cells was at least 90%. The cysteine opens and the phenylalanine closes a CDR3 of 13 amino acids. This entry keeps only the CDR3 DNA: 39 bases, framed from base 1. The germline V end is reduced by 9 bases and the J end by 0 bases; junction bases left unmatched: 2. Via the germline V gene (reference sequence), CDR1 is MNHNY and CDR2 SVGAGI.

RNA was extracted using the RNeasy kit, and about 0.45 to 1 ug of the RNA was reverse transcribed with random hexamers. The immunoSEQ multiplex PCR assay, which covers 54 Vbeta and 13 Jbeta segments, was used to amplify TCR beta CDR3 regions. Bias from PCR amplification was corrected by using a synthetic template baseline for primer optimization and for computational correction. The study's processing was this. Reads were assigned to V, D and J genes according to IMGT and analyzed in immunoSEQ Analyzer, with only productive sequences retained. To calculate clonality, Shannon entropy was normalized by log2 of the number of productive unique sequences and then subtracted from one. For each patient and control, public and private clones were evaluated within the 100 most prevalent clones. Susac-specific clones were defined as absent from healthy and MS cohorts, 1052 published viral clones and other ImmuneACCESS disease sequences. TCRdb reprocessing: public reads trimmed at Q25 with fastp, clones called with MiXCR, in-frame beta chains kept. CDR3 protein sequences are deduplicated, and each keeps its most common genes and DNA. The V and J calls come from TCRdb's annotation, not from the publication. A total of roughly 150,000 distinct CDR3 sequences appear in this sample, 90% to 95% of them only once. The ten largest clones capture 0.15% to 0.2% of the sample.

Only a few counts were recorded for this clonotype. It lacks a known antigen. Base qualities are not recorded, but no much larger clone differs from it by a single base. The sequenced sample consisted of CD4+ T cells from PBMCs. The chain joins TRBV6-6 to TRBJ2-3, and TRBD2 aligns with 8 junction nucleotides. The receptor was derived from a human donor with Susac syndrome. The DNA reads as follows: TGTGCCAGTCGGACTAGCAGCACAGATACGCAGTATTTT. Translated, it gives CASRTSSTDTQYF.